This TCR beta chain was captured in a study of cytomegalovirus exposure and HLA in healthy donors. Broader study findings: Rare sequences made up most TCRs, while some public TCRs were found in many donors.

The method was immunoSEQ multiplex PCR; TCRdb's version includes in-frame clones alone and lacks a portion of them. The table has 90,000 to 130,000 clones, 88% seen once; the top ten hold 1.4%. Points on this clone: Its target is not known.

The CDR3 length is 14 residues. CDR1 SGHAT and CDR2 FQNNGV come from the germline V gene. Trimming at V came to 5 bases and at J to 4 bases, leaving 6 bases not matched to a gene. The origin of this receptor is a woman in her thirties in good health and CMV-seropositive. Material: PBMCs. The chain carries TRBV11-2 and TRBJ2-5; 8 bases map to TRBD2. The CDR3 loop is CASSAGLAPETQYF. DNA for the CDR3: TGTGCCAGCAGCGCCGGACTAGCCCCAGAGACCCAGTACTTC.